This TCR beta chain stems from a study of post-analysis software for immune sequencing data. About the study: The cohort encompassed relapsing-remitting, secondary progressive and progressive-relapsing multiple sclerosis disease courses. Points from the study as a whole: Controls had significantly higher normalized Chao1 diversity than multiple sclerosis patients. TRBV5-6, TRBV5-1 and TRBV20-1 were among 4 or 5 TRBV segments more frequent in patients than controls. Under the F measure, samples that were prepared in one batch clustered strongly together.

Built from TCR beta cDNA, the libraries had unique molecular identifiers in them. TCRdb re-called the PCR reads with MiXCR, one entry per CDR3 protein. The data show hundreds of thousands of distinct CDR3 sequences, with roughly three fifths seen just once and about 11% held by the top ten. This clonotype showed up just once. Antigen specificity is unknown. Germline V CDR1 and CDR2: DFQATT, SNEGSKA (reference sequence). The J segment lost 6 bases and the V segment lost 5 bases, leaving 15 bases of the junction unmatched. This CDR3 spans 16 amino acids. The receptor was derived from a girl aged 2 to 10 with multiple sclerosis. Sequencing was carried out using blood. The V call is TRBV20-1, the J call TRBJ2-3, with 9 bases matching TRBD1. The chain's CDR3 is CSAEGSGQGMGDTQYF. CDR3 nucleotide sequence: TGCAGTGCTGAAGGTTCGGGACAGGGAATGGGTGATACGCAGTATTTT.